Below are 23 T cell receptor beta chains sequenced from a single sample in a study of shared clonotypes between healthy human individuals. Some clones are missing from TCRdb's copy, which holds only in-frame ones; the method was immunoSEQ multiplex PCR. Seen here are hundreds of thousands of clones, about 96% observed once, and the top ten hold 0.045% to 0.07%. Sequenced material: naive CD4+ T cells sorted from blood. Subset denoted: CD45RA+ positively selected. These receptors originate from a woman aged 25 to 39 in good health.

This chain connects TRBV7-8 to TRBJ2-7, with 7 bases identical to TRBD1. CDR1 SGHVS and CDR2 FQNEAQ come from the germline V gene. The CDR3 is 15 residues long. V lost 5 bases and J lost 8; bases outside the gene matches: 15. The CDR3 reads CASSPRQGLLSQQYF. CDR3 sequence (DNA): TGTGCCAGCAGCCCCCGACAGGGTCTGTTAAGCCAGCAGTACTTC.

The V call is TRBV23-1, the J call TRBJ2-3; D gene uncertain. TRBV23-1 is an ORF; its function is uncertain. The CDR3 is 16 amino acids. Trimming removed 4 bases at V and 2 bases at J, with 16 bases between. As DNA, the CDR3 is TGCGCCAGCAGTCCCCTACCTTGGCTGCTCACAGATACGCAGTATTTT. As protein: CASSPLPWLLTDTQYF.

The chain recombines TRBV19 with TRBJ1-2; 11 bases are shared with TRBD1. The trim removed 6 bases at V and 6 bases at J, leaving 6 bases unmatched. This CDR3 comprises 14 residues. Germline V gene sequence: CDR1 LNHDA, CDR2 SQIVND (reference sequence). The CDR3 spells CASRRDRGLNGYTF. CDR3 coding DNA: TGTGCCAGTAGGAGGGACAGGGGGTTGAATGGCTACACCTTC.

V gene TRBV7-9 combines with J gene TRBJ2-3, with 13 bases lining up with TRBD2. Germline V gene lookup returns CDR1 SEHNR and CDR2 FQNEAQ (reference sequence). The CDR3 has 17 amino acids. Trimming at V came to 5 bases and at J to 4 bases, leaving 9 bases not matched to a gene. In nucleotides, the CDR3 is TGTGCCAGCAGCACCGGACTAGCGGGAGATGGGGCAGATACGCAGTATTTT. Its protein is CASSTGLAGDGADTQYF.

The gene calls are TRBV2 and TRBJ1-5; D remains ambiguous. Germline V gene sequence: CDR1 SNHLY, CDR2 FYNNEI. The V gene lost 2 bases and the J gene lost 3 bases, with 14 bases spanning the gap. This CDR3 is 16 amino acids long. DNA of the CDR3: TGTGCCAGCAGTGAATTCGAGGCACCGAACAATCAGCCCCAGCATTTT. It specifies CASSEFEAPNNQPQHF. The variable domain in full, with the rest retrieved from reference TRBV2 and TRBJ1-5, is EPEVTQTPSHQVTQMGQEVILRCVPISNHLYFYWYRQILGQKVEFLVSFYNNEISEKSEIFDDQFSVERPDGSNFTLKIRSTKLEDSAMYFCASSEFEAPNNQPQHFGDGTRLSIL.

J is TRBJ2-3 and V is TRBV27, with 9 bases matching TRBD1. CDR3 size: 13 residues. Looked up from germline, CDR1 is MNHEY and CDR2 is SMNVEV (reference sequence). The trim removed 5 bases at V and 10 bases at J, leaving 7 bases unmatched. CDR3 loop: CASSQEWDRAQYF. Written as DNA, the CDR3 is TGTGCCAGCAGTCAGGAATGGGACAGGGCGCAGTATTTT.

The chain couples TRBV7-3 to TRBJ2-6; D assignment may be TRBD1 or TRBD2 (5 bases each). Between the trimmed V and J ends, which lost 4 bases and 2 bases, there was a span of 12 bases. Germline assignment: CDR1 SGHTA and CDR2 FQGTGA. There are 16 residues in the CDR3. In DNA form, the CDR3 reads TGTGCCAGCAGCTGGGACGCAGGAGCTGGGGCCAACGTCCTGACTTTC. This encodes CASSWDAGAGANVLTF.

The chain combines TRBV6-1 with TRBJ2-7, with D possibly matching TRBD2 (6 bases). Trimming pared 5 bases from V and 3 bases from J, leaving 14 bases between. The germline gives CDR1 MNHNS, CDR2 SASEGT. The CDR3 has 14 amino acids. CDR3 nucleotides: TGTGCCAGCAGTCGGGGGTCGGGTTTCTACGAGCAGTACTTC. Its translation: CASSRGSGFYEQYF.

V usage is TRBV5-1 and J usage is TRBJ2-7, with D possibly being TRBD1 or TRBD2 (5 bases each). The CDR3 is made up of 15 amino acids. Looked up from germline, CDR1 is SGHRS and CDR2 is YFSETQ. V shed 4 bases and J shed 2 bases, with 16 bases lying between them. The CDR3 region is CASSIIRDGAYEQYF. In DNA form, the CDR3 reads TGCGCCAGCAGCATCATCCGGGACGGAGCCTACGAGCAGTACTTC. The variable domain in full, completed from reference TRBV5-1 and TRBJ2-7, reads KAGVTQTPRYLIKTRGQQVTLSCSPISGHRSVSWYQQTPGQGLQFLFEYFSETQRNKGNFPGRFSGRQFSNSRSEMNVSTLELGDSALYLCASSIIRDGAYEQYFGPGTRLTVT.

A note on this clone: Other DNA sequences of this sample code for an identical CDR3. This chain uses TRBV28 with TRBJ1-5, with D unresolved. Trimming removed 6 bases from V and 5 bases from J, with 8 bases in between. This CDR3 is 12 amino acids long. In germline, CDR1 is MDHEN, CDR2 SYDVKM. The CDR3 loop is CASRIRDQPQHF. Here the CDR3 DNA reads TGTGCCAGCAGGATTCGGGATCAGCCCCAGCATTTT. Full variable domain (missing parts from reference TRBV28 and TRBJ1-5): DVKVTQSSRYLVKRTGEKVFLECVQDMDHENMFWYRQDPGLGLRLIYFSYDVKMKEKGDIPEGYSVSREKKERFSLILESASTNQTSMYLCASRIRDQPQHFGDGTRLSIL.

This sequence joins TRBV10-3 and TRBJ2-3, with TRBD1 matching 9 bases. CDR3 length equals 16 residues. CDR1 ENHRY and CDR2 SYGVKD come from the germline V gene. Germline trimming cut 4 bases from V and 2 bases from J; bases unmatched to any gene: 7. CDR3 nucleotide sequence: TGTGCCATCAGTGCCGGGACAGGGAGTGTCACAGATACGCAGTATTTT. Residues: CAISAGTGSVTDTQYF.

The gene calls are TRBV19 and TRBJ2-5; D ambiguous. Trimming shortened V by 4 bases and J by 0 bases, and 6 bases separated the two germline ends. Germline V gene lookup returns CDR1 LNHDA and CDR2 SQIVND (reference sequence). There are 13 residues in the CDR3. This CDR3 is CASSTTYQETQYF. Here the CDR3 DNA reads TGTGCCAGTAGTACGACTTACCAAGAGACCCAGTACTTC.

V and J are TRBV2 and TRBJ2-7; the D gene is possibly TRBD2 (6 bases). The CDR3 has 13 residues. Trimming left V 6 bases short and J 3 bases short, with 12 bases between. CDR1 and CDR2 (germline): SNHLY, FYNNEI. DNA for the CDR3: TGTGCCAGCAGCCCGGGACTGTTCTACGAGCAGTACTTC. Amino acids: CASSPGLFYEQYF.

With respect to this clone: Other DNA sequences in the same sample also yield this CDR3. The chain employs TRBV5-1 and TRBJ1-2; 10 nucleotides align to TRBD1. Germline trimming cut 4 bases from V and 4 bases from J; bases unmatched to any gene: 4. The CDR3 extends over 14 amino acids. Germline V lookup: CDR1 SGHRS, CDR2 YFSETQ. CDR3 sequence: CASSTGQGGYGYTF. In nucleotides, the CDR3 is TGCGCCAGCAGCACCGGACAGGGGGGCTATGGCTACACCTTC. The full variable domain, in which reference TRBV5-1 and TRBJ1-2 provide the parts outside the CDR3, is KAGVTQTPRYLIKTRGQQVTLSCSPISGHRSVSWYQQTPGQGLQFLFEYFSETQRNKGNFPGRFSGRQFSNSRSEMNVSTLELGDSALYLCASSTGQGGYGYTFGSGTRLTVV.

V and J are TRBV11-2 and TRBJ2-2; 11 nucleotides align to TRBD2. Germline V lookup: CDR1 SGHAT, CDR2 FQNNGV. This CDR3 region has 18 residues. Trimming removed 2 bases from V and 0 bases from J; junction bases left unmatched: 5. CDR3 region: CASSLFGSGRANTGELFF. The DNA for the CDR3 is TGTGCCAGCAGCTTATTTGGTAGCGGGAGGGCGAACACCGGGGAGCTGTTTTTT.

The chain combines TRBV27 with TRBJ2-5; 11 positions agree with TRBD2. V gave up 4 bases and J gave up 7 bases; unmatched junction bases: 14. Germline V lookup: CDR1 MNHEY, CDR2 SMNVEV (reference sequence). This CDR3 has 17 amino acids. DNA of the CDR3: TGTGCCAGCAGTTCTGTCGGTAGCGGGAGGGGACAGGGGACCCAGTACTTC. Its protein is CASSSVGSGRGQGTQYF.

Notes on this clone: Different DNA sequences within this sample yield the same CDR3. The V and J genes are TRBV7-9 and TRBJ2-2; no reliable D call. Trimming cost V 0 bases and J 10 bases, with 3 bases left between them. Germline V gene lookup returns CDR1 SEHNR and CDR2 FQNEAQ (reference sequence). The CDR3 spans 11 residues. CDR3 in DNA: TGTGCCAGCAGCTTAGCCGCGGAGCTGTTTTTT. Its protein is CASSLAAELFF.

The chain uses TRBV27 and TRBJ2-2; TRBD2 matches 10 bases. The trim removed 5 bases at V and 2 bases at J, leaving 8 bases unmatched. CDR1 is MNHEY and CDR2 is SMNVEV in the germline V gene (reference sequence). The CDR3 consists of 17 residues. CDR3 nucleotides: TGTGCCAGCAGTCCTCCCCGGACTAGCGGAAACACCGGGGAGCTGTTTTTT. Amino acid sequence: CASSPPRTSGNTGELFF.

As DNA, the CDR3 is TGTGCCAGCAGTTCAAACAGGGAAACTAATGAAAAACTGTTTTTT. Amino acids: CASSSNRETNEKLFF. V usage is TRBV28 and J usage is TRBJ1-4, with D perhaps matching TRBD1 (6 bases). Germline V CDR1 and CDR2: MDHEN, SYDVKM. V was pared by 4 bases and J by 1 base, with 10 bases between. The length of the CDR3 is 15 residues.

V is TRBV2 and J is TRBJ1-1, with 7 nucleotides matching TRBD1. CDR3 length: 14 amino acids. V lost 7 bases, J lost 0 bases, and 5 bases stayed unmatched. The germline V gene has CDR1 SNHLY and CDR2 FYNNEI. The CDR3 loop reads CASTGGLLNTEAFF. CDR3 coding DNA: TGTGCCAGCACAGGGGGACTCTTGAACACTGAAGCTTTCTTT.

The chain uses TRBV5-1 and TRBJ2-1, with 8 bases aligning to TRBD1. Germline values: CDR1 SGHRS, CDR2 YFSETQ. CDR3 length: 15 residues. V lost 7 bases and J lost 0; bases outside the gene matches: 6. For the CDR3, the DNA is TGCGCCAGCTTCAGGGGGCCTAGCTCCTACAATGAGCAGTTCTTC. It translates to CASFRGPSSYNEQFF.

The rearrangement joins TRBV4-1 to TRBJ2-7; 7 bases agree with TRBD2. V trimming: 1 base; J trimming: 2 bases; junction bases outside the gene matches: 5. The germline CDR1 and CDR2 sequences are MGHRA and YSYEKL. The CDR3 consists of 15 residues. This CDR3 is CASSQVQRGTYEQYF. CDR3 DNA sequence: TGCGCCAGCAGCCAAGTCCAGCGGGGTACCTACGAGCAGTACTTC.

The rearrangement joins TRBV19 to TRBJ2-3; TRBD1 is a possible D gene (5 bases). The germline V and J ends were trimmed by 9 bases and 0 bases, with 13 bases remaining between them. Germline loops: CDR1 LNHDA, CDR2 SQIVND (reference sequence). This CDR3 spans 14 amino acids. The CDR3 nucleotides are TGTGCCAGCACAAGACAGATAAGCACAGATACGCAGTATTTT. Translated: CASTRQISTDTQYF.